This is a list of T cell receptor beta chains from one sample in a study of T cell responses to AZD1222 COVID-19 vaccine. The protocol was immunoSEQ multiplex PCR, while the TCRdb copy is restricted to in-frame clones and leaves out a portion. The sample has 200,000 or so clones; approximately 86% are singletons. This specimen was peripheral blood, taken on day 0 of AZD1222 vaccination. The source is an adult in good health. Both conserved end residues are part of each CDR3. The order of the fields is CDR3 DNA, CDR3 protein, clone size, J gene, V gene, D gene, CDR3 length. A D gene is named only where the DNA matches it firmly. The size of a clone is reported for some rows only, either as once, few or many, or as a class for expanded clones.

DNA: TGCAGCGCAATATCCGGGGAGCTGTTTTTT
CDR3: CSAISGELFF
size: -
J: TRBJ2-2
V: TRBV29-1
D: -
length: 10

DNA: TGTGCCAGCAGTCCAACCCCCGTTCAGCCCCAGCATTTT
CDR3: CASSPTPVQPQHF
size: -
J: TRBJ1-5
V: TRBV6-5
D: -
length: 13

DNA: TGCAGCGCCACTGACGGTGACTATGGCTACACCTTC
CDR3: CSATDGDYGYTF
size: -
J: TRBJ1-2
V: TRBV29-1
D: -
length: 12

DNA: TGTGCCAGCAGCGTGGGCGGGGGGACCTACAATGAGCAGTTCTTC
CDR3: CASSVGGGTYNEQFF
size: -
J: TRBJ2-1
V: TRBV9
D: TRBD2
length: 15

DNA: TGTGCCTGGAGTATGGGAACAGATACGCAGTATTTT
CDR3: CAWSMGTDTQYF
size: -
J: TRBJ2-3
V: TRBV30
D: -
length: 12

DNA: TGTGCCAGCAGTTTTAAATACGAGCAGTACTTC
CDR3: CASSFKYEQYF
size: -
J: TRBJ2-7
V: TRBV2
D: -
length: 11

DNA: TGCGCCAGCAGCCATCCGGACAGGGAAAATTCACCCCTCCACTTT
CDR3: CASSHPDRENSPLHF
size: -
J: TRBJ1-6
V: TRBV4-1
D: TRBD1
length: 15

DNA: TGTGCCAGCAGTTTTCGGGACAGGGGGCAGGGTGAGCAGTTCTTC
CDR3: CASSFRDRGQGEQFF
size: -
J: TRBJ2-1
V: TRBV28
D: TRBD1
length: 15

DNA: TGTGCCACCAGCAGAGACCTACAGGGGAGACTCCACTTT
CDR3: CATSRDLQGRLHF
size: -
J: TRBJ1-6
V: TRBV15
D: TRBD1
length: 13

DNA: TGTGCCACCTGGCGGGGGGCACCCTATAATTCACCCCTCCACTTT
CDR3: CATWRGAPYNSPLHF
size: -
J: TRBJ1-6
V: TRBV2
D: -
length: 15

DNA: TGTGCCAGCAGTGGAGGCAGCAATCAGCCCCAGCATTTT
CDR3: CASSGGSNQPQHF
size: -
J: TRBJ1-5
V: TRBV2
D: -
length: 13

DNA: TGCGCCAGCAGCATAACTAGCGGGGGACTCAATGAGCAGTTCTTC
CDR3: CASSITSGGLNEQFF
size: -
J: TRBJ2-1
V: TRBV4-3
D: TRBD2
length: 15

DNA: TGTGCCAGCAGCTTAGAGAGCAACACCGGGGAGCTGTTTTTT
CDR3: CASSLESNTGELFF
size: few
J: TRBJ2-2
V: TRBV11-3
D: -
length: 14

DNA: TGTGCCACCAGTGGTGAGATCACCGGGGAGCTGTTTTTT
CDR3: CATSGEITGELFF
size: -
J: TRBJ2-2
V: TRBV24-1
D: -
length: 13

DNA: TGTGCCGGGGGACAGAAAGAGACCCAGTACTTC
CDR3: CAGGQKETQYF
size: -
J: TRBJ2-5
V: TRBV30
D: TRBD1
length: 11

DNA: TGTGCCAGCAGTCTTAACGGGAATGAAAAACTGTTTTTT
CDR3: CASSLNGNEKLFF
size: -
J: TRBJ1-4
V: TRBV2
D: -
length: 13

DNA: TGCGCCAGCAGCTCGACTAGCGGGGGACCGGATGAGCAGTTCTTC
CDR3: CASSSTSGGPDEQFF
size: -
J: TRBJ2-1
V: TRBV5-1
D: TRBD2
length: 15

DNA: TGTGCCAGCAGCGGGGGACAGGGAAGACTCATGACCTACAATGAGCAGTTCTTC
CDR3: CASSGGQGRLMTYNEQFF
size: -
J: TRBJ2-1
V: TRBV25-1
D: TRBD1
length: 18

DNA: TGTGCCAGCAGCCAGCGGACAAATCAGCCCCAGCATTTT
CDR3: CASSQRTNQPQHF
size: -
J: TRBJ1-5
V: TRBV4-2
D: -
length: 13

DNA: TGCAGTGCTAGTCCCCGGATGGGTAATTCACCCCTCCACTTT
CDR3: CSASPRMGNSPLHF
size: -
J: TRBJ1-6
V: TRBV20-1
D: -
length: 14

DNA: TGTGCCAGCAGTGATCGGGGGCCGGAGTATGGCTACACCTTC
CDR3: CASSDRGPEYGYTF
size: -
J: TRBJ1-2
V: TRBV2
D: -
length: 14

DNA: TGTGCCAGCAGCTTGGGACAGGGGAGGCCTGAAGCTTTCTTT
CDR3: CASSLGQGRPEAFF
size: few
J: TRBJ1-1
V: TRBV5-6
D: TRBD1
length: 14

DNA: TGCGCCAGCAGCTTATTAGGGCTTAATCAGCCCCAGCATTTT
CDR3: CASSLLGLNQPQHF
size: few
J: TRBJ1-5
V: TRBV5-1
D: -
length: 14

DNA: TGCGCCAGCAGCCAAGATGGGGGACCCCTGAGCTCCTATAATTCACCCCTCCACTTT
CDR3: CASSQDGGPLSSYNSPLHF
size: -
J: TRBJ1-6
V: TRBV4-1
D: -
length: 19

DNA: TGTGCCAGCAGTTTTTGGCGACAGGGGAGGACTGAAGCTTTCTTT
CDR3: CASSFWRQGRTEAFF
size: -
J: TRBJ1-1
V: TRBV28
D: TRBD1
length: 15

DNA: TGTGCCAGCAACCCAACGCTGGGGCCAGAGACCCAGTACTTC
CDR3: CASNPTLGPETQYF
size: -
J: TRBJ2-5
V: TRBV7-9
D: -
length: 14

DNA: TGTGCCAGCAGTCGACGGGCGTATGGCTACACCTTC
CDR3: CASSRRAYGYTF
size: -
J: TRBJ1-2
V: TRBV12-3/TRBV12-4
D: -
length: 12

DNA: TGTGCCAGCGTCCGGGGGGAGCAAGAGACCCAGTACTTC
CDR3: CASVRGEQETQYF
size: -
J: TRBJ2-5
V: TRBV2
D: TRBD2
length: 13

DNA: TGTGCCAGCAGCCTAGCGGGGGGACCCCGGGGGACCCAGTACTTC
CDR3: CASSLAGGPRGTQYF
size: -
J: TRBJ2-5
V: TRBV3-1/TRBV3-2
D: TRBD2
length: 15

DNA: TGTGCCAGCGTCTGGCAGGGAGGGTATGGCTACACCTTC
CDR3: CASVWQGGYGYTF
size: -
J: TRBJ1-2
V: TRBV28
D: -
length: 13

DNA: TGTGCCAGCAGCCCCGTTTTGACAGGAAGATTAGGTGAAGCTTTCTTT
CDR3: CASSPVLTGRLGEAFF
size: -
J: TRBJ1-1
V: TRBV14
D: -
length: 16

DNA: TGTGCCAGCAGTCCGACACTCCCCAATCAGCCCCAGCATTTT
CDR3: CASSPTLPNQPQHF
size: -
J: TRBJ1-5
V: TRBV27
D: -
length: 14

DNA: TGTGCCAGCAGCCAAGCCCAGGGTGAGCAGTACTTC
CDR3: CASSQAQGEQYF
size: -
J: TRBJ2-7
V: TRBV14
D: -
length: 12

DNA: TGTGCCAGCAGCTTAGGGGACCTTTTCGGTACCCAGTACTTC
CDR3: CASSLGDLFGTQYF
size: -
J: TRBJ2-5
V: TRBV7-2
D: -
length: 14

DNA: TGTGCCAGCAGCAAAAACAGGGAACGCCCTGGGGCCAACGTCCTGACTTTC
CDR3: CASSKNRERPGANVLTF
size: -
J: TRBJ2-6
V: TRBV21-1
D: -
length: 17

DNA: TGTGCCAGCAGAGCCTCAACGATGTGGCAGGGCGGTGAAAAACTGTTTTTT
CDR3: CASRASTMWQGGEKLFF
size: -
J: TRBJ1-4
V: TRBV27
D: -
length: 17

DNA: TGTGCCAGCAGTTTGTCGTCGCGTGAGCAGTTCTTC
CDR3: CASSLSSREQFF
size: -
J: TRBJ2-1
V: TRBV27
D: -
length: 12

DNA: TGTGCCAGCTCACAAGCGGGACAGGGGAGAAACACCATATATTTT
CDR3: CASSQAGQGRNTIYF
size: -
J: TRBJ1-3
V: TRBV18
D: TRBD1
length: 15

DNA: TGTGCCAGAAGCCCGGGACAGGGGACGGCTGGCTACACCTTC
CDR3: CARSPGQGTAGYTF
size: -
J: TRBJ1-2
V: TRBV5-3
D: TRBD1
length: 14

DNA: TGTGCCATCAGTGTGGACAGGAGCTCCTACGAGCAGTACTTC
CDR3: CAISVDRSSYEQYF
size: -
J: TRBJ2-7
V: TRBV10-3
D: TRBD1
length: 14

DNA: TGTGCCAGCAGTTCGACTACACAGGGGCCGACCTACGAGCAGTACTTC
CDR3: CASSSTTQGPTYEQYF
size: -
J: TRBJ2-7
V: TRBV5-4
D: TRBD1
length: 16

DNA: TGTGCCTGGAGTACCCGGGAGAACACTGAAGCTTTCTTT
CDR3: CAWSTRENTEAFF
size: -
J: TRBJ1-1
V: TRBV30
D: -
length: 13

DNA: TGTGCCAGCAGTTCTACGGATGCGAACACCGGGGAGCTGTTTTTT
CDR3: CASSSTDANTGELFF
size: -
J: TRBJ2-2
V: TRBV6-5
D: -
length: 15

DNA: TGTGCCAGCAGTGAACGGGGCCTCTATGGCTACACCTTC
CDR3: CASSERGLYGYTF
size: -
J: TRBJ1-2
V: TRBV2
D: -
length: 13

DNA: TGTGCCAGCTCACCGGGACAGAATTCACCCCTCCACTTT
CDR3: CASSPGQNSPLHF
size: -
J: TRBJ1-6
V: TRBV18
D: TRBD1
length: 13

DNA: TGCGCCAGCAGCCCCCGGGGGGAGGGTTACGAGCAGTACTTC
CDR3: CASSPRGEGYEQYF
size: -
J: TRBJ2-7
V: TRBV5-1
D: TRBD2
length: 14

DNA: TGTGCCAGCAGTTTCGGACAGGGGACTGAAGCTTTCTTT
CDR3: CASSFGQGTEAFF
size: -
J: TRBJ1-1
V: TRBV6-5
D: TRBD1
length: 13

DNA: TGTGCCAGCAGCCAAGTCCCCCTACACGAGCAGTACTTC
CDR3: CASSQVPLHEQYF
size: few
J: TRBJ2-7
V: TRBV3-1/TRBV3-2
D: -
length: 13

DNA: TGTGCCAGCAGCTTAGGACTCTCTGGAAACACCATATATTTT
CDR3: CASSLGLSGNTIYF
size: -
J: TRBJ1-3
V: TRBV11-2
D: -
length: 14

DNA: TGTGCCAGCAGCGTAGGGGGCGAAAATTCACCCCTCCACTTT
CDR3: CASSVGGENSPLHF
size: -
J: TRBJ1-6
V: TRBV9
D: -
length: 14

DNA: TGTGCCAGCTCTCCCGGACGGGATCAGCCCCAGCATTTT
CDR3: CASSPGRDQPQHF
size: -
J: TRBJ1-5
V: TRBV18
D: -
length: 13

DNA: TGCGCCAGCAGCCCCAACGGACAGACCACGGGTAATGAGCAGTTCTTC
CDR3: CASSPNGQTTGNEQFF
size: few
J: TRBJ2-1
V: TRBV5-1
D: -
length: 16

DNA: TGTGCCAGCAGCTTATCACAGGGTACGGGGCCCCAGCATTTT
CDR3: CASSLSQGTGPQHF
size: -
J: TRBJ1-5
V: TRBV9
D: -
length: 14

DNA: TGCGCCAGCAGCTTGGACAGGCTGGGCTACACCTTC
CDR3: CASSLDRLGYTF
size: -
J: TRBJ1-2
V: TRBV5-1
D: -
length: 12

DNA: TGTGCCAGCAGCGGGGCCTATAATTCACCCCTCCACTTT
CDR3: CASSGAYNSPLHF
size: -
J: TRBJ1-6
V: TRBV7-2
D: -
length: 13